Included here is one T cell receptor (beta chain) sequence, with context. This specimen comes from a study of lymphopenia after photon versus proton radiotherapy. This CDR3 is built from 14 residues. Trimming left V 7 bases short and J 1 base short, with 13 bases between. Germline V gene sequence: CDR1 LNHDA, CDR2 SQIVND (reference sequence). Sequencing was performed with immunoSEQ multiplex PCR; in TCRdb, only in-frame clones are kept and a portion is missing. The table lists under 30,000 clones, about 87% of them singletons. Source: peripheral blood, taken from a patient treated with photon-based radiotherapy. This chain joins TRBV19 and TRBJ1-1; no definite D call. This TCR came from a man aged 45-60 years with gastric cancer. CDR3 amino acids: CASKNRPGNTEAFF. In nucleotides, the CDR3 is TGTGCCAGTAAAAATCGTCCGGGGAACACTGAAGCTTTCTTT.